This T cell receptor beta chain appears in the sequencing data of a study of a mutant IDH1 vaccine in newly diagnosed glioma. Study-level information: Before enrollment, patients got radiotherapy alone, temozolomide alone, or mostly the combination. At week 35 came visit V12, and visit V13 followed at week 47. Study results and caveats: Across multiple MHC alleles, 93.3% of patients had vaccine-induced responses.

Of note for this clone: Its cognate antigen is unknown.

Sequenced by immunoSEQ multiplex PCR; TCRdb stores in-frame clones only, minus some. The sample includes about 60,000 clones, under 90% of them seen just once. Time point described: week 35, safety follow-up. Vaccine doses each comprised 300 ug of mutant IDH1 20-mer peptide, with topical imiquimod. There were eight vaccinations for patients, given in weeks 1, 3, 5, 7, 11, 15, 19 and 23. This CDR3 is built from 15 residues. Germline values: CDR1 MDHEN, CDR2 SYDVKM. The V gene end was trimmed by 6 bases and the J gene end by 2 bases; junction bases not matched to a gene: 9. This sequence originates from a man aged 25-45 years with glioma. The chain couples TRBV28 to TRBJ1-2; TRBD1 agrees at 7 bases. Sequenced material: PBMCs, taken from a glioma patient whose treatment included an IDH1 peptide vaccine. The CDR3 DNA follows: TGTGCCAGCAGATTACAGGGGCACCCGAACTATGGCTACACCTTC. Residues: CASRLQGHPNYGYTF.